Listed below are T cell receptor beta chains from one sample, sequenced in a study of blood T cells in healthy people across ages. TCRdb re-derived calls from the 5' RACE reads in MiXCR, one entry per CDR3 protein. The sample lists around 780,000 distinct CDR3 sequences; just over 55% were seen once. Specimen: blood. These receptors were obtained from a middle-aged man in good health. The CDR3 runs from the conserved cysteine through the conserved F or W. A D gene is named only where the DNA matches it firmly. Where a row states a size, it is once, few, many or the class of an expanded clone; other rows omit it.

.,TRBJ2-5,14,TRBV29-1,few,CSVRGTKYQETQYF,TGCAGCGTGAGGGGGACAAAGTACCAAGAGACCCAGTACTTC
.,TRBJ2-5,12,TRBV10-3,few,CAISPGPETQYF,TGTGCCATCAGTCCGGGTCCGGAGACCCAGTACTTC
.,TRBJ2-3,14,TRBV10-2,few,CASSSTSISDTQYF,TGCGCCAGCAGTTCTACTAGTATATCAGATACGCAGTATTTT
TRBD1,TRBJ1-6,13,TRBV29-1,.,CSAGQDPNSPLHF,TGCAGCGCAGGACAGGACCCGAATTCACCCCTCCACTTT
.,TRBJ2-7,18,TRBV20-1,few,CSASLGTNRGGGLYEQYF,TGCAGTGCTAGTTTGGGCACTAACAGGGGCGGGGGTTTGTACGAGCAGTACTTC
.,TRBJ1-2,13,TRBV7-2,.,CASSLLGADGYTF,TGTGCCAGCAGCTTACTGGGGGCAGATGGCTACACCTTC
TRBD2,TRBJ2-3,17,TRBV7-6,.,CASSLDTSGGSTDTQYF,TGTGCCAGCAGCCTAGACACTAGCGGGGGTAGCACAGATACGCAGTATTTT
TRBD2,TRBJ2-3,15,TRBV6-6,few,CASTSRGGGTDTQYF,TGTGCCAGCACCTCCCGCGGGGGAGGCACAGATACGCAGTATTTT
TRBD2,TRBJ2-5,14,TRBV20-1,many,CSASQRGGQETQYF,TGCAGTGCTAGTCAGCGGGGGGGCCAAGAGACCCAGTACTTC
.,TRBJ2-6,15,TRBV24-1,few,CATSDLISGANVLTF,TGTGCCACCAGTGATTTAATCTCTGGGGCCAACGTCCTGACTTTC
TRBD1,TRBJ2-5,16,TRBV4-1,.,CASSQDGDRASGEQYF,TGCGCCAGCAGCCAAGATGGGGACAGGGCTTCGGGTGAGCAGTACTTC
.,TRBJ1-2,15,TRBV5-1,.,CASTRSGEPGYGYTF,TGCGCCAGCACCCGCTCCGGGGAGCCGGGATATGGCTACACCTTC
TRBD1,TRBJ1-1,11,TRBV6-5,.,CAIIQGTEAFF,TGTGCCATTATACAGGGGACTGAAGCTTTCTTT
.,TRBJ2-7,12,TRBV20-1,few,CSARGQNYEQYF,TGCAGTGCTAGAGGTCAGAACTACGAGCAGTACTTC
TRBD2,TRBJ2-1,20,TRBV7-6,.,CASSLQPRTGLAVVYNEQFF,TGTGCCAGCAGTCTGCAACCGAGAACCGGACTAGCGGTGGTTTACAATGAGCAGTTCTTC
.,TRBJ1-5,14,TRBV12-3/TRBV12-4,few,CASSLSGRNQPQHF,TGTGCCAGCAGTTTATCGGGGCGGAATCAGCCCCAGCATTTT
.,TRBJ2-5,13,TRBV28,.,CASSLTKPETQYF,TGTGCCAGCAGTCTGACAAAGCCAGAGACCCAGTACTTC
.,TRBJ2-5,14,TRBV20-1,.,CSASPAQEGETQYF,TGCAGTGCTAGCCCCGCTCAGGAGGGAGAGACCCAGTACTTC
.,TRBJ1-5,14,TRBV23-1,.,CASSIGHGAGPQHF,TGCGCCAGCAGTATAGGACATGGGGCCGGGCCCCAGCATTTT
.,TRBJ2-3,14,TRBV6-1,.,CASSEAGGMDTQYF,TGTGCCAGCAGTGAAGCGGGGGGCATGGATACGCAGTATTTT
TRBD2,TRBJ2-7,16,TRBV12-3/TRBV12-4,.,CASSYIGTSGSGEQYF,TGTGCCAGCAGTTACATTGGGACTAGCGGGAGTGGGGAGCAGTACTTC
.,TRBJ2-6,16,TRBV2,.,CASKPVRGSGANVLTF,TGTGCCAGCAAGCCGGTTCGGGGCTCTGGGGCCAACGTCCTGACTTTC
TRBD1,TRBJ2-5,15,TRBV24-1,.,CATSEGTGLRETQYF,TGTGCCACCAGTGAAGGGACAGGGCTCCGCGAGACCCAGTACTTC
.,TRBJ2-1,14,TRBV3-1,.,CASSQYRDANEQFF,TGTGCCAGCAGCCAATATAGGGACGCCAATGAGCAGTTCTTC
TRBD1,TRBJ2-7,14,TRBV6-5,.,CASSFSDRAYEQYF,TGTGCCAGCAGTTTTTCAGACAGGGCCTACGAGCAGTACTTC
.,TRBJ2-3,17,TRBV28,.,CAGSSTSVPLVSTTQYF,TGTGCCGGCAGTTCCACCTCCGTTCCCCTCGTGTCAACTACGCAGTATTTT
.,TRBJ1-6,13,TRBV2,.,CASIFMINSPLHF,TGTGCCAGCATATTTATGATTAATTCACCCCTCCACTTT
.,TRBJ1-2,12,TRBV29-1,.,CSVAGDGYGYTF,TGCAGCGTTGCAGGGGACGGCTATGGCTACACCTTC
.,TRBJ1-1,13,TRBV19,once,CATEGGMNTEAFF,TGTGCCACCGAGGGGGGCATGAACACTGAAGCTTTCTTT
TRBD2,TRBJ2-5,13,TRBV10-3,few,CAICPGGQETQYF,TGTGCCATTTGTCCGGGGGGCCAAGAGACCCAGTACTTC
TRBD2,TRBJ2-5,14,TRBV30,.,CAWSDGGFQETQYF,TGTGCCTGGAGTGACGGGGGGTTCCAAGAGACCCAGTACTTC
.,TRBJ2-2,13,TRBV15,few,CATSRDRPGELFF,TGTGCCACCAGCAGAGATCGGCCCGGGGAGCTGTTTTTT
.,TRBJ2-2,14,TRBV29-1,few,CSVVITMPTGELFF,TGCAGCGTTGTAATAACCATGCCGACCGGGGAGCTGTTTTTT
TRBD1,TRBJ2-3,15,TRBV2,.,CASRSDRRSTDTQYF,TGTGCCAGCAGATCGGACAGGAGGAGCACAGATACGCAGTATTTT
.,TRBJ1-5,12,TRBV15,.,CATSGGSQPQHF,TGTGCCACCAGCGGTGGGAGTCAGCCCCAGCATTTT
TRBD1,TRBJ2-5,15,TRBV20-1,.,CSASRPGQNQETQYF,TGCAGTGCGTCCAGACCGGGACAGAATCAAGAGACCCAGTACTTC
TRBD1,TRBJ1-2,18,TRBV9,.,CASSVGYAGGFSADGYTF,TGTGCCAGCAGCGTAGGATATGCAGGGGGCTTTTCGGCGGATGGCTACACCTTC
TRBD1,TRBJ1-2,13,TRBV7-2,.,CASSIPGGYGYTF,TGTGCCAGCAGCATACCAGGGGGCTACGGCTACACCTTC
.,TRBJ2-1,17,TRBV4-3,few,CASSQDHVLGGTNEQFF,TGCGCCAGCAGCCAAGATCATGTACTAGGTGGGACGAATGAGCAGTTCTTC
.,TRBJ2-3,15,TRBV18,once,CASSPPEAARDTQYF,TGTGCCAGCTCACCACCGGAGGCGGCCCGGGATACGCAGTATTTT
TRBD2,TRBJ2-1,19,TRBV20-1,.,CSASVFWTSGSSVSNEQFF,TGCAGTGCTAGTGTTTTCTGGACTAGCGGGAGCTCTGTTTCCAATGAGCAGTTCTTC
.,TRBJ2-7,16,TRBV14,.,CASSQGGGDTLYEQYF,TGTGCCAGCAGCCAAGGGGGTGGGGACACCCTCTACGAGCAGTACTTC
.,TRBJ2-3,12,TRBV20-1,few,CSASGGSDTQYF,TGCAGTGCTAGCGGTGGTTCTGATACGCAGTATTTT
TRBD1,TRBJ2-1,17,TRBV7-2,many,CASSGQTGGPPYNEQFF,TGTGCCAGCAGCGGACAGACAGGGGGCCCTCCCTACAATGAGCAGTTCTTC
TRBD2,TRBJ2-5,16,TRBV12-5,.,CASGSITSGRAHEQYF,TGTGCTAGTGGTTCAATAACTAGCGGGAGGGCCCATGAGCAGTACTTC
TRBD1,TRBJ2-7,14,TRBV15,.,CATSNTDRAYEQYF,TGTGCCACCAGCAATACGGACAGGGCCTACGAGCAGTACTTC
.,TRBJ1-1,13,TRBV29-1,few,CSVEESGLSEAFF,TGCAGCGTTGAAGAGTCGGGGCTATCAGAAGCTTTCTTT
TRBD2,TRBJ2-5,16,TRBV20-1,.,CSATGLAGGRAETQYF,TGCAGTGCAACCGGACTAGCGGGGGGCCGAGCGGAGACCCAGTACTTC
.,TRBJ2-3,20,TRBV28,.,CASSLDCGTDILETTDTQYF,TGTGCCAGCAGTTTAGATTGCGGGACAGACATCCTAGAGACCACAGATACGCAGTATTTT
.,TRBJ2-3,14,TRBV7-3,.,CASSLKGLEDTQYF,TGTGCCAGCAGCTTAAAGGGTCTGGAGGATACGCAGTATTTT
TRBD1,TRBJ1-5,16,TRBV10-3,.,CAISEFGRGSNQPQHF,TGTGCCATCAGTGAGTTTGGCAGGGGGAGCAATCAGCCCCAGCATTTT
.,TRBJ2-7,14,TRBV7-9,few,CASNHTFRFYEQYF,TGTGCCAGCAACCACACTTTCAGGTTCTACGAGCAGTACTTC
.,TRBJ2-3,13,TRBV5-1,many,CASSLEVTDTQYF,TGCGCCAGCAGCTTGGAGGTTACAGATACGCAGTATTTT
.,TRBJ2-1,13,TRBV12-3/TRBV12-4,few,CASSFLSYNEQFF,TGTGCCAGCAGTTTTTTATCTTACAATGAGCAGTTCTTC
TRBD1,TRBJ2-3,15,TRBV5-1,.,CASSRGQGDLDTQYF,TGCGCCAGCAGCCGAGGACAGGGGGATCTGGATACGCAGTATTTT
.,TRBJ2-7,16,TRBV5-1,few,CASSLEANVPRFEQYF,TGCGCCAGCAGCTTGGAGGCTAACGTGCCGCGCTTCGAGCAGTACTTC
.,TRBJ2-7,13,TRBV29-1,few,CSGRRSGDYEQYF,TGCAGCGGCCGGAGGAGCGGCGACTACGAGCAGTACTTC
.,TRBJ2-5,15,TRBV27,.,CASSIHRDHQETQYF,TGTGCCAGCAGTATCCACAGGGACCACCAAGAGACCCAGTACTTC
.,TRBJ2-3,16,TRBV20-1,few,CSAGRDSPGLLDTQYF,TGCAGTGCGGGGCGGGACAGCCCGGGACTATTGGATACGCAGTATTTT